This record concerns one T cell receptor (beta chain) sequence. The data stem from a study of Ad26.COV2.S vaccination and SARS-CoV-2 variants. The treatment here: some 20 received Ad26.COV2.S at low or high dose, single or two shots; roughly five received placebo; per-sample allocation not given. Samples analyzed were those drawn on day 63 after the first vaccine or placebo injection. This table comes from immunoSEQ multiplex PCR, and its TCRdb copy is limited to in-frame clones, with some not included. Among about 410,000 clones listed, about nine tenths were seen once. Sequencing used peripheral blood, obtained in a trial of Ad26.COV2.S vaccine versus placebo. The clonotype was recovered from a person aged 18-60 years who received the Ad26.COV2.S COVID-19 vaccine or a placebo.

The CDR3 DNA reads as TGTGCCATCAGTGGAACCGGGACAGTGAACCCCCTAGGTGAGCAGTTCTTC. Its translation is CAISGTGTVNPLGEQFF. This chain joins TRBV10-3 and TRBJ2-1; 7 bases are a match to TRBD1. Per the germline V gene, CDR1 is ENHRY and CDR2 is SYGVKD. The CDR3 spans 17 residues. Germline trimming cut 4 bases from V and 9 bases from J; bases unmatched to any gene: 18.